This entry lists 21 T cell receptor beta chains sequenced from one sample in a study of T-cell memory formation after mild COVID-19. TCRdb ran MiXCR on the 5' RACE reads and lists one entry per CDR3 protein. The sample consists of 100,000 to 150,000 distinct CDR3 sequences, 5% to 6.5% of them appearing once. The sample taken for sequencing was PBMCs or a T cell subset sorted from them (not recorded which). These receptors were obtained from an adult woman who had mild COVID-19 (a few samples of this study predate the infection). Cell type and time point are not known.

This chain links TRBV7-8 with TRBJ2-1, with 13 bases lining up with TRBD2. Germline-derived CDR1 and CDR2 are SGHVS and FQNEAQ. This CDR3 spans 17 amino acids. V dropped 4 bases and J dropped 3; count of bases not matched to a gene: 6. The CDR3 DNA reads TGTGCCAGCAGCTATACCGGGACTAGCGGGGTCTACAATGAGCAGTTCTTC. It yields the protein CASSYTGTSGVYNEQFF.

A few counts support this clonotype. V gene TRBV12-3 or TRBV12-4 combines with J gene TRBJ1-1, with unresolved D. The CDR3 has 14 amino acids. Trimming removed 7 bases at V and 1 base at J, with 13 bases between. The CDR3 DNA is TGTGCCAGCACCCCGGACGGTACGAACACTGAAGCTTTCTTT. As protein: CASTPDGTNTEAFF.

The table lists this clonotype with many counts. The rearrangement joins TRBV5-1 to TRBJ1-5, with a weak D call TRBD1 (5 bases). The CDR3 consists of 14 residues. Trimming removed 4 bases from V and 3 bases from J, with 11 bases in between. Per the germline V gene, CDR1 is SGHRS and CDR2 is YFSETQ. The CDR3 DNA sequence: TGCGCCAGCAGCCCGGGACCAAACAATCAGCCCCAGCATTTT. Translating it yields CASSPGPNNQPQHF.

V gene TRBV12-3 or TRBV12-4 combines with J gene TRBJ1-2, with 7 bases matching TRBD1. The V gene end was trimmed by 4 bases and the J gene end by 8 bases; junction bases not matched to a gene: 22. The CDR3 contains 18 residues. The CDR3 loop is CASSSLIRTGGTFRGYTF. The CDR3 DNA is TGTGCCAGCAGTTCTCTTATCAGGACAGGTGGAACTTTTAGGGGCTACACCTTC.

This clonotype was seen many times. The gene calls are TRBV7-9 and TRBJ2-3; TRBD1 is a possible D gene (8 bases). Per germline, CDR1 SEHNR and CDR2 FQNEAQ (reference sequence). The CDR3 is 15 residues long. Trimming stripped 5 bases from V and 4 bases from J, with 16 bases between. The CDR3, as DNA: TGTGCCAGCAGCACACGGACAGGGAGGGCAGATACGCAGTATTTT. Translated: CASSTRTGRADTQYF.

This clonotype was seen repeatedly, ten times or more. The J gene is TRBJ2-5, the V gene TRBV4-1; D is undetermined. CDR3 length: 14 amino acids. CDR1 is MGHRA, CDR2 YSYEKL, per germline. Trimming shortened V by 2 bases and J by 5 bases, and 12 bases separated the two germline ends. The CDR3 DNA follows: TGCGCCAGCAGCCAATTCTGGGGTCAGGAGACCCAGTACTTC. Amino acid sequence: CASSQFWGQETQYF.

The chain is built from TRBV24-1 and TRBJ2-7; either TRBD1 or TRBD2 may supply D (6 bases each). Germline CDR1 KGHDR, CDR2 SFDVKD. The CDR3 spans 14 residues. The V and J ends lost 6 bases and 5 bases respectively, with 16 bases between them. CDR3 sequence (DNA): TGTGCCACCAGTCCAGTAGGGGGGCTCGACGAGCAGTACTTC. This gives the protein CATSPVGGLDEQYF.

The chain couples TRBV12-3 or TRBV12-4 to TRBJ2-1; tentatively, D is TRBD1 or TRBD2 (7 bases each). V was shortened by 3 bases and J by 8 bases, with 14 bases between the two germline ends. CDR3 length: 14 residues. The DNA of the CDR3 is TGTGCCAGCAGTTTCCGTCAGGGGGGGGATGAGCAGTTCTTC. This translates into CASSFRQGGDEQFF.

This clonotype was counted a few times. This rearrangement joins TRBV19 to TRBJ1-1; 12 positions match TRBD1. Germline V lookup: CDR1 LNHDA, CDR2 SQIVND (reference sequence). The J segment lost 5 bases and the V segment lost 7 bases, leaving 8 bases of the junction unmatched. The CDR3 extends over 15 amino acids. The CDR3 DNA reads TGTGCCAGTAACCCCCGGGACAGGGGGCCTACTGAAGCTTTCTTT. Its translation is CASNPRDRGPTEAFF. The full variable domain, with the rest looked up from reference TRBV19 and TRBJ1-1, is DGGITQSPKYLFRKEGQNVTLSCEQNLNHDAMYWYRQDPGQGLRLIYYSQIVNDFQKGDIAEGYSVSREKKESFPLTVTSAQKNPTAFYLCASNPRDRGPTEAFFGQGTRLTVV.

This clonotype was counted at least ten times. The chain couples TRBV7-2 to TRBJ1-1; D ambiguous. CDR1 SGHTA and CDR2 FQGNSA come from the germline V gene. The V end lost 2 bases, the J end lost 1 base, and 11 bases lay between the germline ends. This CDR3 is 15 amino acids long. CDR3 coding DNA: TGTGCCAGCAGCTTAAGTGGGGTCGGGAACACTGAAGCTTTCTTT. Translated: CASSLSGVGNTEAFF.

Points on this clonotype: A much larger clone differs from this one at a single base, so this may be a read error. This chain uses TRBV4-2 with TRBJ2-5; D possibly corresponds to TRBD1 (6 bases). Germline V gene data show CDR1 as LGHNA and CDR2 as YNFKEQ. V shed 3 bases and J shed 3 bases, with 14 bases lying between them. The CDR3 is 15 residues long. The CDR3 DNA reads as TGTGCCAGCAGCCACGATGACAGGTGCAAAGAGACCCAGTACTTC. Protein product: CASSHDDRCKETQYF.

At least ten counts were recorded for this clonotype. The CDR3 sequence is CASSLAGTSGTAQYF. The CDR3 DNA sequence: TGTGCCAGCAGCCTCGCCGGGACTAGCGGCACTGCGCAGTATTTT. V usage is TRBV7-6 and J usage is TRBJ2-3, with TRBD2 matching over 11 bases. The junction had 11 bases not matched to a gene; V was cut back by 5 bases and J by 10 bases. Germline lookup yields CDR1 SGHVS and CDR2 FNYEAQ. The CDR3 length is 15 residues. The full variable domain, rest sourced from reference TRBV7-6 and TRBJ2-3, is GAGVSQSPRYKVTKRGQDVALRCDPISGHVSLYWYRQALGQGPEFLTYFNYEAQQDKSGLPNDRFSAERPEGSISTLTIQRTEQRDSAMYRCASSLAGTSGTAQYFGPGTRLTVL.

The chain recombines TRBV9 with TRBJ2-1; 10 positions agree with TRBD2. This CDR3 region has 15 residues. Germline-derived CDR1 and CDR2 are SGDLS and YYNGEE. Trimming cost V 4 bases and J 6 bases; bases outside gene matches: 7. CDR3 coding DNA: TGTGCCAGCAGCAACTCGACTAGCGGGCTCAATGAGCAGTTCTTC. Protein product: CASSNSTSGLNEQFF. The variable domain in full, completed from reference TRBV9 and TRBJ2-1, reads DSGVTQTPKHLITATGQRVTLRCSPRSGDLSVYWYQQSLDQGLQFLIQYYNGEERAKGNILERFSAQQFPDLHSELNLSSLELGDSALYFCASSNSTSGLNEQFFGPGTRLTVL.

Ten or more counts support this clonotype. The CDR3 DNA is TGCAGTGCTAGGGTGAGCGGGAGGGCCCCAGATACGCAGTATTTT. Amino acid sequence: CSARVSGRAPDTQYF. The chain carries TRBV20-1 and TRBJ2-3; TRBD2 aligns across 10 bases. With V trimmed by 3 bases and J by 4 bases, 7 bases remained unmatched. The CDR3 runs 15 residues. CDR1 DFQATT and CDR2 SNEGSKA come from the germline V gene (reference sequence).

The chain recombines TRBV29-1 with TRBJ1-2, with TRBD1 matching 7 bases. Germline V gives CDR1 SQVTM, CDR2 ANQGSEA. This CDR3 comprises 12 residues. This CDR3 reads CRVTGHNYGYTF. In DNA form, the CDR3 reads TGCAGAGTGACAGGGCATAACTATGGCTACACCTTC.

This clonotype turned up a few times. The chain carries TRBV3-1 and TRBJ2-1; 9 bases align to TRBD2. The CDR3 is 19 amino acids. Trimming took 4 bases from V and 1 from J; bases not matched to a gene: 14. From germline, CDR1 is LGHDT and CDR2 YNNKEL (reference sequence). The CDR3: CASSPRYILTSGSYNEQFF. CDR3 sequence (DNA): TGTGCCAGCAGCCCCCGATACATACTAACTAGCGGGTCCTACAATGAGCAGTTCTTC.

Written as DNA, the CDR3 is TGCGCCAGCAGCCAACCGACAGGGGTCTATGGCTACACCTTC. Translated: CASSQPTGVYGYTF. V is TRBV4-1 and J is TRBJ1-2; 8 nucleotides match TRBD1. V shed 2 bases and J 4 bases; nucleotides not matched to a gene: 3. CDR1 is MGHRA, CDR2 YSYEKL, per germline. CDR3 size: 14 residues.

Only a few counts were recorded for this clonotype. The chain has TRBV7-3 and TRBJ2-3, with 10 bases matching TRBD2. CDR1 is SGHTA, CDR2 FQGTGA, per germline. The CDR3 has 16 amino acids. Trimming cost V 2 bases and J 2 bases; bases outside gene matches: 4. CDR3 amino acids: CASSLQAGGLTDTQYF. CDR3 bases: TGTGCCAGCAGCTTACAAGCGGGGGGGCTCACAGATACGCAGTATTTT.

This clonotype was seen only a few times. The CDR3, as DNA: TGTGCCAGCAGTACCAGGGGTTCAAAAAATGAGCAGTTCTTC. Translated: CASSTRGSKNEQFF. The V call is TRBV6-2 or TRBV6-3, the J call TRBJ2-1, with D maybe TRBD1 (6 bases). The CDR3 sequence is 14 residues long. Trimming left V 5 bases short and J 7 bases short, with 15 bases between. CDR1 and CDR2 (germline): MNHEY, SVGEGT.

Turning to this clonotype: This may be a read error: a much more frequent sequence differs by one nucleotide. The chain carries TRBV24-1 and TRBJ2-1; no clear D. The CDR3 runs to 12 residues. Germline V gene lookup returns CDR1 KGHDR and CDR2 SFDVKD. V lost 7 bases to trimming and J lost 7 bases, with 10 bases between them. CDR3 bases: TGTGCCACCAGGGTCTTGGGGAATGAGCAGTTCTTC. Translated: CATRVLGNEQFF.

J is TRBJ2-3 and V is TRBV29-1; possible D gene TRBD1, 5 bases. V was cut by 8 bases and J by 4 bases, with 19 bases left in between. The CDR3 has 14 residues. Germline loops: CDR1 SQVTM, CDR2 ANQGSEA. CDR3 amino acids: CSFLQGFGSDTQYF. CDR3 coding DNA: TGCAGCTTCCTCCAGGGCTTCGGATCAGATACGCAGTATTTT.